Presented here are 31 T cell receptor beta chains from one specimen sequenced in a study of regulatory T cells in long-lasting Graves disease. Time point indicated: persistent/refractory GD, antithyroid drugs over 5 years with positive TRAb. With RNA extracted from PBMCs as input, the TCR library was made. Library construction for TCR beta used iRepertoire HTBI primers and Arm-PCR of CDR3 regions. Each CDR3 protein gets one entry after TCRdb re-called the multiplex PCR reads with MiXCR. The table includes 400,000 to 500,000 distinct CDR3 sequences, 22% detected once. The specimen was peripheral blood mononuclear cells (PBMCs), collected when the disease was refractory, from a patient treated with antithyroid drugs. All receptors derive from a female donor with Graves disease.

The chain joins TRBV7-3 to TRBJ2-1, with a tentative D call TRBD2 (6 bases). This CDR3 has 15 residues. The V gene lost 5 bases and the J gene lost 5 bases, with 16 bases spanning the gap. Germline V CDR1 and CDR2: SGHTA, FQGTGA. CDR3 DNA: TGTGCCAGCAGCCACATCCGGGGGAACAACAATGAGCAGTTCTTC. It specifies CASSHIRGNNNEQFF.

This clonotype was found many times. The chain employs TRBV2 and TRBJ2-7, with 12 bases aligning to TRBD2. CDR3 length: 16 residues. The J segment lost 5 bases and the V segment lost 5 bases, leaving 10 bases of the junction unmatched. CDR1 is SNHLY and CDR2 is FYNNEI in the germline V gene. Written as DNA, the CDR3 is TGTGCCAGCAGTCTTGACAGGGGACTAGCGGGCCACGAGCAGTACTTC. Its protein is CASSLDRGLAGHEQYF.

This clonotype was seen many times. The chain has TRBV6-2 or TRBV6-3 and TRBJ2-7; 7 bases fit TRBD1. CDR3 length: 14 amino acids. In germline, CDR1 is MNHEY, CDR2 SVGEGT. Germline trimming cut 4 bases from V and 7 bases from J; bases unmatched to any gene: 10. CDR3 residues: CASSFRQGRREQYF. CDR3 coding DNA: TGTGCCAGCAGTTTCCGACAGGGACGGAGGGAGCAGTACTTC.

As regards this clonotype: Just one base apart from a much larger clone, this may be a read error. This chain uses TRBV6-1 with TRBJ2-7; no firm D call. Trimming pared 11 bases from V and 5 bases from J, leaving 13 bases between. The CDR3 extends over 11 amino acids. From germline, CDR1 is MNHNS and CDR2 SASEGT. CDR3 bases: TGTGCCGGCCGGTCATGGGACGAGCAGTACTTC. Encoded protein: CAGRSWDEQYF.

V gene TRBV7-3 combines with J gene TRBJ1-2, with D perhaps TRBD1 (5 bases). In germline, CDR1 is SGHTA, CDR2 FQGTGA. This CDR3 has 14 residues. The V end was cut by 5 bases, the J end by 4 bases, with 14 bases between. CDR3 DNA: TGTGCCAGCAGCCCGATGGCGGGGGGCTATGGCTACACCTTC. Its protein product is CASSPMAGGYGYTF.

The table lists this clonotype with many counts. The V call is TRBV6-1, the J call TRBJ2-7; 9 bases align to TRBD1. Unmatched junction bases numbered 5, after V lost 4 bases and J lost 1 base. Germline V gene sequence: CDR1 MNHNS, CDR2 SASEGT. CDR3 length: 15 amino acids. CDR3 in DNA: TGTGCCAGCAGTGCCGGGACAGGGTCGTCCTACGAGCAGTACTTC. Translating it yields CASSAGTGSSYEQYF.

V usage is TRBV11-2 and J usage is TRBJ1-1; D is undetermined. Germline CDR1 and CDR2: SGHAT and FQNNGV. Trimming took 3 bases from V and 3 from J, leaving 14 bases between them. The CDR3 has 15 residues. The CDR3: CASSFKTDWDTEAFF. The CDR3 nucleotides read TGTGCCAGCAGCTTTAAAACAGATTGGGACACTGAAGCTTTCTTT.

At least ten counts were recorded for this clonotype. The rearrangement links TRBV24-1 to TRBJ2-5; 7 nucleotides agree with TRBD1. With 3 bases clipped from V and 5 bases from J, the junction kept 5 bases outside the gene matches. The CDR3 loop spans 14 amino acids. Looked up from germline, CDR1 is KGHDR and CDR2 is SFDVKD. CDR3 amino acids: CATSDTGVRETQYF. The CDR3 DNA follows: TGTGCCACCAGTGATACAGGGGTACGGGAGACCCAGTACTTC.

This chain uses TRBV28 with TRBJ1-4; TRBD1 aligns across 10 bases. Germline loops: CDR1 MDHEN, CDR2 SYDVKM. This CDR3 is built from 15 residues. The V segment lost 4 bases and the J segment 7 bases; nucleotides outside the gene matches: 6. The CDR3 protein is CASSSGQGGLEKLFF. CDR3 sequence (DNA): TGTGCCAGCAGTTCAGGACAGGGGGGGCTTGAAAAACTGTTTTTT.

At least ten counts were recorded for this clonotype. The chain links TRBV28 to TRBJ2-5, with D uncertain. Germline CDR1 reads MDHEN; CDR2 reads SYDVKM. The length of the CDR3 is 15 residues. The V and J ends lost 8 bases and 3 bases respectively, with 19 bases between them. The CDR3: CASGQFQSLKETQYF. DNA for the CDR3: TGTGCCAGCGGGCAGTTTCAATCACTAAAAGAGACCCAGTACTTC.

At least ten counts were recorded for this clonotype. The chain joins TRBV7-2 to TRBJ1-3, with D unclear. The CDR3 covers 14 residues. V lost 5 bases and J lost 0, with 8 bases in between. CDR1 and CDR2 (germline): SGHTA, FQGNSA. In nucleotides, the CDR3 is TGTGCCAGCAGCCTAGGAACCTCTGGAAACACCATATATTTT. It yields the protein CASSLGTSGNTIYF.

This clonotype was counted at least ten times. Written as DNA, the CDR3 is TGTGCCAGCATACGAGGGTCGGCTGAAAAACTGTTTTTT. Its protein is CASIRGSAEKLFF. V gene TRBV2 combines with J gene TRBJ1-4; D ambiguous. The V gene's germline CDR1 is SNHLY and CDR2 FYNNEI. V gave up 7 bases and J gave up 7 bases, with 13 bases separating them. This CDR3 has 13 residues.

This clonotype has just a few counts. V is TRBV9 and J is TRBJ2-5; TRBD1 aligns across 7 bases. The CDR3 length is 15 residues. Germline V gene lookup returns CDR1 SGDLS and CDR2 YYNGEE. V trimming: 4 bases; J trimming: 5 bases; junction bases outside the gene matches: 11. The CDR3 is CASSLRTGRGETQYF. CDR3 sequence (DNA): TGTGCCAGCAGCCTGCGGACAGGAAGGGGCGAGACCCAGTACTTC.

Many counts were recorded for this clonotype. This chain links TRBV7-2 with TRBJ1-4; 7 nucleotides align to TRBD1. Unmatched junction bases numbered 6, after V lost 4 bases and J lost 7 bases. The CDR3 loop spans 14 amino acids. CDR1 and CDR2 from the germline V gene are SGHTA and FQGNSA. The CDR3 sequence is CASSSGTEGEKLFF. The DNA of the CDR3 is TGTGCCAGCAGCTCCGGGACAGAAGGTGAAAAACTGTTTTTT.

The chain uses TRBV5-1 and TRBJ1-5, with D possibly being TRBD1 (6 bases). Looked up from germline, CDR1 is SGHRS and CDR2 is YFSETQ. Trimming took off 5 bases at V and 5 bases at J, with 20 bases between the two ends. This CDR3 comprises 16 residues. In nucleotides, the CDR3 is TGCGCCAGCAGTTACCCGGGTAGGGGGTCGGATCAGCCCCAGCATTTT. The encoded protein is CASSYPGRGSDQPQHF.

This clonotype was picked up many times. This sequence joins TRBV28 and TRBJ2-2; possibly TRBD1 or TRBD2 for D (5 bases each). Trimming removed 5 bases at V and 4 bases at J, with 32 bases between. Germline assignment: CDR1 MDHEN and CDR2 SYDVKM. This CDR3 is 21 amino acids long. As DNA, the CDR3 is TGTGCCAGCAGTATTGCCCAATCTAGCTGGGCCATAAGACAGACCACCGGGGAGCTGTTTTTT. It is translated as CASSIAQSSWAIRQTTGELFF.

This clonotype occurred many times. The chain carries TRBV7-8 and TRBJ2-7; D unclear. The V end was cut by 1 base, the J end by 5 bases, with 15 bases between. This CDR3 comprises 15 residues. CDR1 is SGHVS, CDR2 FQNEAQ, per germline. The CDR3 DNA reads TGTGCCAGCAGCTTAGTTGGACGGTGGAAGGACGAGCAGTACTTC. Translating gives CASSLVGRWKDEQYF.

The chain joins TRBV15 to TRBJ1-5, with 10 positions matching TRBD1. V lost 6 bases to trimming and J lost 7 bases; unmatched junction nucleotides: 18. Germline V gives CDR1 LNHNV, CDR2 YYDKDF (reference sequence). The CDR3 has 18 residues. Here the CDR3 DNA reads TGTGCCACCAGGGGGGGGGGACAGGGGCCCTCCTTGGGGCAGCCCCAGCATTTT. This translates into CATRGGGQGPSLGQPQHF.

This clonotype was seen a few times. The chain is built from TRBV6-1 and TRBJ2-7; the match to TRBD1 covers 10 bases. The CDR3 has 15 amino acids. Losses at the gene ends were 6 bases for V and 4 bases for J; bases not matched to a gene: 9. In germline, CDR1 is MNHNS, CDR2 SASEGT. The chain's CDR3 is CASSDGGTGDYEQYF. CDR3 DNA: TGTGCCAGCAGCGACGGCGGGACAGGGGATTACGAGCAGTACTTC.

This clonotype has at least ten counts. The rearrangement links TRBV28 to TRBJ1-1; D is unresolved. CDR3 size: 12 residues. Germline lookup yields CDR1 MDHEN and CDR2 SYDVKM. Trimming cost V 6 bases and J 0 bases, with 5 bases left between them. Here the CDR3 DNA reads TGTGCCAGCAGGTTGGTGAACACTGAAGCTTTCTTT. This encodes CASRLVNTEAFF. The full variable domain, in which reference TRBV28 and TRBJ1-1 provide the parts outside the CDR3, is DVKVTQSSRYLVKRTGEKVFLECVQDMDHENMFWYRQDPGLGLRLIYFSYDVKMKEKGDIPEGYSVSREKKERFSLILESASTNQTSMYLCASRLVNTEAFFGQGTRLTVV.

This clonotype was picked up many times. The chain has TRBV7-2 and TRBJ1-2; unclear D gene. V was cut by 5 bases and J by 7 bases, with 14 bases left in between. CDR3 length: 13 amino acids. Germline CDR1 is SGHTA and CDR2 is FQGNSA. The CDR3 DNA follows: TGTGCCAGCAGCCGTCTTACCCGGGGTGGCTACACCTTC. This translates into CASSRLTRGGYTF.

The V and J genes are TRBV20-1 and TRBJ2-2; no clear D gene. CDR3 length equals 15 residues. V dropped 3 bases and J dropped 1 base, with 12 bases sitting between them. Germline V gene lookup returns CDR1 DFQATT and CDR2 SNEGSKA (reference sequence). CDR3 protein: CSARFMGLNTGELFF. For the CDR3, the DNA is TGCAGTGCTAGGTTTATGGGCCTGAACACCGGGGAGCTGTTTTTT.

The J gene is TRBJ1-2, the V gene TRBV30, with a tentative D call TRBD1 (6 bases). The CDR3 runs to 15 residues. V was pared by 0 bases and J by 3 bases, with 14 bases between. The V gene's germline CDR1 is GTSNPN and CDR2 SVGIG (reference sequence). CDR3 region: CAWSVPGGWDYGYTF. The DNA for the CDR3 is TGTGCCTGGAGTGTACCGGGGGGCTGGGACTATGGCTACACCTTC.

The chain couples TRBV7-2 to TRBJ1-2; 8 nucleotides match TRBD1. CDR3 size: 16 residues. The V segment lost 0 bases and the J segment 5 bases; nucleotides outside the gene matches: 8. CDR1 and CDR2 (germline): SGHTA, FQGNSA. In DNA form, the CDR3 reads TGTGCCAGCAGCTTAGCCGGGACAGGAACGCCTTATGGCTACACCTTC. Amino acid sequence: CASSLAGTGTPYGYTF.

The V call is TRBV29-1, the J call TRBJ1-5, with D uncertain. Germline V gene sequence: CDR1 SQVTM, CDR2 ANQGSEA. This CDR3 has 12 residues. Trimming stripped 4 bases from V and 0 bases from J, with 4 bases between. CDR3 coding DNA: TGCAGCGTTGGGAGTAGCAATCAGCCCCAGCATTTT. Translation: CSVGSSNQPQHF.

In its sample, this clonotype was seen a few times. The chain employs TRBV29-1 and TRBJ2-7; D is unclear. V gave up 2 bases and J gave up 0 bases, with 11 bases separating them. The CDR3 contains 14 residues. Germline loops: CDR1 SQVTM, CDR2 ANQGSEA. The CDR3 DNA reads as TGCAGCGTTGAAACCAGCGAATACTCCTACGAGCAGTACTTC. This codes for CSVETSEYSYEQYF.

This clonotype was found a few times. CDR3: CASSLAGRRNTEAFF. The CDR3 nucleotides read TGCGCCAGCAGCTTGGCCGGGCGTCGGAACACTGAAGCTTTCTTT. The V gene is TRBV5-1, the J gene TRBJ1-1; the D is unclear. Trimming left V 0 bases short and J 1 base short, with 10 bases between. The CDR3 covers 15 residues. Germline V lookup: CDR1 SGHRS, CDR2 YFSETQ.

With regard to this clonotype: A much larger clone lies a single base off, so this may be a read error. The V and J genes are TRBV12-3 or TRBV12-4 and TRBJ1-4; 11 bases match TRBD1. The CDR3 extends over 14 amino acids. V lost 3 bases and J lost 7; bases outside the gene matches: 1. The CDR3 region has the DNA TGTGCCAGCAGTTTCGGGACAGGGGGTGAAAAACTGTTTTTT. It is translated as CASSFGTGGEKLFF.

Only a few counts were recorded for this clonotype. This rearrangement joins TRBV2 to TRBJ2-6, with TRBD1 identical over 8 bases. After removal of 11 bases from V and 2 bases from J, the junction contained 2 bases not matched to a gene. The CDR3 spans 13 residues. The germline V gene encodes CDR1 SNHLY and CDR2 FYNNEI. The CDR3 coding sequence is TGTGCCGGACAGGGTACTGGGGCCAACGTCCTGACTTTC. As protein: CAGQGTGANVLTF.

Only a few counts were recorded for this clonotype. The chain links TRBV12-3 or TRBV12-4 to TRBJ1-1, with TRBD1 matching over 7 bases. This CDR3 has 14 residues. V trimming: 8 bases; J trimming: 6 bases; junction bases outside the gene matches: 12. The CDR3 sequence is CASGRQGVFSEAFF. In nucleotides, the CDR3 is TGTGCCAGCGGTCGACAGGGCGTATTTTCTGAAGCTTTCTTT.

V gene TRBV19 combines with J gene TRBJ1-1; unclear D gene. V was clipped by 6 bases and J by 1 base, with 9 bases between them. There are 13 residues in the CDR3. Germline lookup yields CDR1 LNHDA and CDR2 SQIVND (reference sequence). DNA of the CDR3: TGTGCCAGTAGGATGAGCGGGAACACTGAAGCTTTCTTT. Its protein product is CASRMSGNTEAFF. The full variable domain, completed using reference TRBV19 and TRBJ1-1, is DGGITQSPKYLFRKEGQNVTLSCEQNLNHDAMYWYRQDPGQGLRLIYYSQIVNDFQKGDIAEGYSVSREKKESFPLTVTSAQKNPTAFYLCASRMSGNTEAFFGQGTRLTVV.